The T cell receptor (beta chain) under discussion was sequenced for a study of regulatory T cells in long-lasting Graves disease. CDR1 and CDR2 (germline): DFQATT, SNEGSKA (reference sequence). Trimming removed 6 bases from V and 6 bases from J, with 15 bases in between. The CDR3 runs to 13 residues. Specified time point: persistent/refractory GD, antithyroid drugs over 5 years with positive TRAb. Isolated PBMC RNA provided the starting material for the TCR library. To make TCR beta libraries, researchers used iRepertoire HTBI primers and Arm-PCR of CDR3 regions. TCRdb redid the calling of the multiplex PCR reads with MiXCR, one entry per CDR3 protein. The repertoire holds roughly 360,000 distinct CDR3 sequences, with around 23% as singletons.

Here the sequenced sample was peripheral blood mononuclear cells (PBMCs), taken when the disease was refractory, from a patient treated with antithyroid drugs. The sequence was obtained from a woman aged 40 to 50 with Graves disease. The gene calls are TRBV20-1 and TRBJ2-4; weak D call: TRBD1 (6 bases). CDR3 DNA sequence: TGCAGTGCCAAGATACAGGGATTAAACATTCAGTACTTC. Amino acid sequence: CSAKIQGLNIQYF.